This T cell receptor (beta chain) was captured in a study of T cells in localized non-small cell lung cancer. V shed 3 bases and J 6 bases; nucleotides not matched to a gene: 0. Germline V gene sequence: CDR1 LNHDA, CDR2 SQIVND (reference sequence). The CDR3 loop spans 13 amino acids. Findings and caveats of the study: There was higher T cell clonality in uninvolved adjacent lung than in tumor, and it was highest there. Sequencing, confined to only one tumor region, leaves heterogeneity possible.

Profiled with immunoSEQ multiplex PCR; TCRdb holds only in-frame clones, not every one. The table lists around 23,000 clones, about nine tenths of them singletons. Points on this clone: Its antigen is as yet unknown.

This receptor was taken from a woman aged 35 to 70 with stage I lung adenocarcinoma. The rearrangement links TRBV19 to TRBJ2-2, with 8 bases identical to TRBD2. This material consisted of peripheral blood, taken before any cancer treatment. CDR3 DNA: TGTGCCAGTAGTATCGGGGGGGCCGGGGAGCTGTTTTTT. The encoded protein is CASSIGGAGELFF. The full variable domain, in which reference TRBV19 and TRBJ2-2 provide the parts outside the CDR3, is DGGITQSPKYLFRKEGQNVTLSCEQNLNHDAMYWYRQDPGQGLRLIYYSQIVNDFQKGDIAEGYSVSREKKESFPLTVTSAQKNPTAFYLCASSIGGAGELFFGEGSRLTVL.